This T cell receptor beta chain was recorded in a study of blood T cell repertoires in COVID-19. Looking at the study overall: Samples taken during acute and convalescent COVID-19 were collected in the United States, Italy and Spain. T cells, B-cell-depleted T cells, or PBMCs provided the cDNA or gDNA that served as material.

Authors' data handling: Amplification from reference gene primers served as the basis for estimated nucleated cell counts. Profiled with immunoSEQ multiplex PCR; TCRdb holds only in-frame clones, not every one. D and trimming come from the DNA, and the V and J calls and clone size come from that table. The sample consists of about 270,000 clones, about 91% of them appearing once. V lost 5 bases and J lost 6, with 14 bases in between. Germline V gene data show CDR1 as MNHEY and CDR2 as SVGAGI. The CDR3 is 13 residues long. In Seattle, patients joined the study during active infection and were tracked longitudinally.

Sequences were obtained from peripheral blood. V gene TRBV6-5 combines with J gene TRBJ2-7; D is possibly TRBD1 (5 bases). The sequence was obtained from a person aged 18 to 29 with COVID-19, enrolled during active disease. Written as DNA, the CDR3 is TGTGCCAGCAGTATAACAAAGGGGCCCGAGCAGTACTTC. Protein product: CASSITKGPEQYF.